The rows below give T cell receptor beta chains drawn from one sample of a study of blood T cell repertoires in COVID-19. Clones were sequenced by immunoSEQ multiplex PCR, and TCRdb holds only the in-frame ones, with some missing. The data hold 150,000 to 200,000 clones, with around 90% observed a single time. Sequenced input: peripheral blood. These receptors came from a human donor in a cohort sampled during active COVID-19. CDR3s include the opening cysteine and the closing phenylalanine or tryptophan. The D gene is left open where the match is weak. Only some rows state a clone size, as once, few, many or a class for expanded clones.

size: -
J: TRBJ1-5
V: TRBV10-1
D: TRBD1
DNA: TGCGCCGGGGGGACAGGGATCCCTTATAGCAATCAGCCCCAGCATTTT
CDR3: CAGGTGIPYSNQPQHF

size: -
J: TRBJ2-5
V: TRBV19
D: TRBD2
DNA: TGTGCCAGTAGTATCGGCGGTAGCGGGGGAGAGACCCAGTACTTC
CDR3: CASSIGGSGGETQYF

size: -
J: TRBJ1-1
V: TRBV15
D: TRBD1
DNA: TGTGCCACCAGCCCGTTGGACAGGGGGACTGAAGCTTTCTTT
CDR3: CATSPLDRGTEAFF

size: -
J: TRBJ2-1
V: TRBV27
D: -
DNA: TGTGCCAGCAGTTTATTAGTAATCCCTAATGAGCAGTTCTTC
CDR3: CASSLLVIPNEQFF

size: -
J: TRBJ1-3
V: TRBV3-1/TRBV3-2
D: TRBD1
DNA: TGTGCCAGCATTACTAGGGGGCTAAGAAACACCATATATTTT
CDR3: CASITRGLRNTIYF

size: -
J: TRBJ2-5
V: TRBV28
D: -
DNA: TGTGCCAGCAGTTTATATAACCAAGAGACCCAGTACTTC
CDR3: CASSLYNQETQYF

size: -
J: TRBJ2-7
V: TRBV7-9
D: TRBD1
DNA: TGTGCCAGCAGTTCCGGGACAGGGAACTACGAGCAGTACTTC
CDR3: CASSSGTGNYEQYF

size: -
J: TRBJ2-3
V: TRBV6-2/TRBV6-3
D: TRBD2
DNA: TGTGCCAGCAGTTACATGGGGGCGGGGGGCCTCGATACGCAGTATTTT
CDR3: CASSYMGAGGLDTQYF

size: -
J: TRBJ2-7
V: TRBV10-3
D: -
DNA: TGTGCCATCAGTGAGCCGACACGCTACTCCTACGAGCAGTACTTC
CDR3: CAISEPTRYSYEQYF

size: -
J: TRBJ1-2
V: TRBV19
D: TRBD1
DNA: TGTGCCAGTAGTTGGCAGGGGGCGCAGGGCTACACCTTC
CDR3: CASSWQGAQGYTF

size: -
J: TRBJ2-5
V: TRBV7-9
D: -
DNA: TGTGCCAGCAGCTTGGCGGGCCTTTGGGGAGAGACCCAGTACTTC
CDR3: CASSLAGLWGETQYF

size: -
J: TRBJ2-1
V: TRBV2
D: TRBD2
DNA: TGTGCCAGCAGTGTCAAGCTAGCGGGGGGGTTCAGTGAGCAGTTCTTC
CDR3: CASSVKLAGGFSEQFF

size: -
J: TRBJ2-3
V: TRBV5-1
D: TRBD2
DNA: TGCGCCAGCAGCCATACTAGCGGGAGTCCAGATACGCAGTATTTT
CDR3: CASSHTSGSPDTQYF

size: -
J: TRBJ1-5
V: TRBV20-1
D: -
DNA: TGCAGTGCTAGTTCGGGAAGCGTTCAGCCCCAGCATTTT
CDR3: CSASSGSVQPQHF

size: -
J: TRBJ2-5
V: TRBV30
D: -
DNA: TGTGCCTGGGGACAAATTCAAGAGACCCAGTACTTC
CDR3: CAWGQIQETQYF

size: -
J: TRBJ2-7
V: TRBV5-8
D: TRBD1
DNA: TGTGCCAGCAGCAGAGGGACAGGGTACTACGAGCAGTACTTC
CDR3: CASSRGTGYYEQYF

size: -
J: TRBJ2-3
V: TRBV11-3
D: TRBD2
DNA: TGTGCCAGCAGCTTAGGGGTCACTAGCGGGAGGGGAGATACGCAGTATTTT
CDR3: CASSLGVTSGRGDTQYF

size: -
J: TRBJ1-2
V: TRBV6-2/TRBV6-3
D: -
DNA: TGTGCCAGCAGTTACGAAGGGGCTGGCTACACCTTC
CDR3: CASSYEGAGYTF

size: -
J: TRBJ2-2
V: TRBV10-3
D: TRBD1
DNA: TGTGCCGGCAGGGGGAGTCCGGGACACTCGAACACCGGGGAGCTGTTTTTT
CDR3: CAGRGSPGHSNTGELFF

size: once
J: TRBJ1-5
V: TRBV28
D: -
DNA: TGTGCCAGCAGTACCCGCTGGTTCGGGGGGCATCAGCCCCAGCATTTT
CDR3: CASSTRWFGGHQPQHF

size: -
J: TRBJ1-1
V: TRBV19
D: TRBD1
DNA: TGTGCCAGTAGTATCAGGGGGACAGGGGGCGGTGCTTTCTTT
CDR3: CASSIRGTGGGAFF

size: -
J: TRBJ2-7
V: TRBV7-9
D: TRBD1
DNA: TGTGCCAGCAGCTCCAGCCGACAGGGGGCCTACGAGCAGTACTTC
CDR3: CASSSSRQGAYEQYF

size: -
J: TRBJ2-1
V: TRBV7-8
D: -
DNA: TGTGCCAGCAGCTTAGAAATCTCGCTAACTGCTTACAATGAGCAGTTCTTC
CDR3: CASSLEISLTAYNEQFF

size: -
J: TRBJ2-5
V: TRBV24-1
D: TRBD1
DNA: TGTGCCACCTCACGGACAGGGCGAGAGACCCAGTACTTC
CDR3: CATSRTGRETQYF

size: -
J: TRBJ1-1
V: TRBV18
D: -
DNA: TGTGCCAGCTCACCAATTAGAGAGAGCAACACTGAAGCTTTCTTT
CDR3: CASSPIRESNTEAFF

size: once
J: TRBJ1-2
V: TRBV10-3
D: -
DNA: TGTGCCATCAGTGAGTCCAGGGTGGACGGCTACACCTTC
CDR3: CAISESRVDGYTF

size: -
J: TRBJ1-1
V: TRBV24-1
D: -
DNA: TGTGCCACCAGTGGGACACAGAACACTGAAGCTTTCTTT
CDR3: CATSGTQNTEAFF